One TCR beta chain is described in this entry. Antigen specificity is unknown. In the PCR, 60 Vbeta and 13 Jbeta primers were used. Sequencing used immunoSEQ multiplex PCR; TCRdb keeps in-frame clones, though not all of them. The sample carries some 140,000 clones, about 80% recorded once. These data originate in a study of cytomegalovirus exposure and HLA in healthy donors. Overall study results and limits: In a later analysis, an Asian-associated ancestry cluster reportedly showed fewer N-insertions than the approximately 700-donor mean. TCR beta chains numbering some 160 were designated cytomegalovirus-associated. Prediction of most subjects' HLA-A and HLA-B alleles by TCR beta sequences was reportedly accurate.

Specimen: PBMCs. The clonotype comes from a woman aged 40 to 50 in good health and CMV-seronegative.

CDR3 sequence reads: CASSLAVRARSSYEQYF. The DNA for the CDR3 is TGTGCCAGCAGCTTAGCGGTACGAGCTCGAAGCTCCTACGAGCAGTACTTC. The chain recombines TRBV7-2 with TRBJ2-7; D remains unclear. CDR3 length: 17 amino acids. In germline, CDR1 is SGHTA, CDR2 FQGNSA. The V and J ends lost 0 bases and 0 bases respectively, with 15 bases between them.